What follows are 5 T cell receptor beta chains derived from one specimen sequenced in a study of human T cells and chemical hapten exposure. The time point here: pre-sensitization, week 0. Specified treatment: therapeutic diphenylcyclopropenone sensitization with weekly scalp DPC. MiXCR, run by TCRdb on the RACE reads, gives a single entry per CDR3 protein. The sample includes about 380,000 distinct CDR3 sequences, roughly 5.3% seen only once; the top ten take approximately 2.4%. Sequenced material: whole blood, taken in connection with sensitization to the hapten diphenylcyclopropenone (DPC). These receptors originate from a woman between 50 and 59 years old with alopecia areata. Some clones in this sample may be carry-over from other donors' samples.

With regard to this clonotype: A much larger clone lies one base from this, so it may be a read error. V usage is TRBV20-1 and J usage is TRBJ2-7; 11 bases are shared with TRBD2. The germline V gene has CDR1 DFQATT and CDR2 SNEGSKA (reference sequence). The CDR3 has 14 amino acids. Written as DNA, the CDR3 is TGCGGTGCTACCGGACTAGCGGGTACCTACGAGCAGTACTTC. Its translation: CGATGLAGTYEQYF.

This clonotype has at least ten counts. The V call is TRBV6-6, the J call TRBJ2-1, with D possibly being TRBD2 (6 bases). Germline CDR1 reads MNHNY; CDR2 reads SVGAGI (reference sequence). This CDR3 has 18 amino acids. The V and J ends lost 2 bases and 5 bases respectively, with 22 bases between them. The CDR3 sequence is CASSYISIPGVRDNEQFF. The CDR3 nucleotides are TGTGCCAGCAGTTACATCAGTATACCGGGGGTGAGGGACAATGAGCAGTTCTTC.

The chain employs TRBV6-1 and TRBJ2-1; 9 positions agree with TRBD2. V lost 7 bases, J lost 4 bases, and 11 bases stayed unmatched. CDR3 length: 16 amino acids. Germline V gene sequence: CDR1 MNHNS, CDR2 SASEGT. CDR3 coding DNA: TGTGCCAGCACCCTTTCGCGGGGGGGGCCGTACAATGAGCAGTTCTTC. Protein sequence: CASTLSRGGPYNEQFF.

This clonotype turned up a few times. The V and J genes are TRBV27 and TRBJ1-1, with 9 bases identical to TRBD1. Germline CDR1 MNHEY, CDR2 SMNVEV (reference sequence). J lost 4 bases, V lost 1 base, and 16 bases had no gene match. This CDR3 spans 19 amino acids. The CDR3, as DNA: TGTGCCAGCAGTTTATATGTCAAGACAGGGGGGGTTGGTGTCACTGAAGCTTTCTTT. Translating it yields CASSLYVKTGGVGVTEAFF.

The chain uses TRBV4-3 and TRBJ2-2; no clear D gene. V lost 0 bases to trimming and J lost 5 bases, with 13 bases between them. CDR1 and CDR2 from the germline V gene are LGHNA and YSLEER. The CDR3 totals 16 residues. CDR3 nucleotides: TGCGCCAGCAGCCAAGATGTCGGGTCGGAAACCGGGGAGCTGTTTTTT. Amino acids: CASSQDVGSETGELFF.